What follows describes a single T cell receptor beta chain. TCRdb called the RT-PCR reads again in MiXCR, with one record for every CDR3 protein. Of about 700,000 distinct CDR3 sequences listed, approximately 15% are singletons. The data derive from a study of response to subunit inactivated influenza vaccine. Deletions cut 4 bases from V and 1 base from J, with 14 bases between. The germline gives CDR1 MNHEY, CDR2 SMNVEV (reference sequence). The CDR3 has 15 amino acids. Sequencing used PBMCs from blood, obtained 14 days before vaccination. The chain links TRBV27 to TRBJ2-7; D remains unclear. The clonotype comes from a man aged 45-60 years who received an inactivated influenza vaccine. This CDR3 reads CASSSRSPHSYEQYF. The DNA of the CDR3 is TGTGCCAGCAGTTCACGGTCACCCCATTCCTACGAGCAGTACTTC.